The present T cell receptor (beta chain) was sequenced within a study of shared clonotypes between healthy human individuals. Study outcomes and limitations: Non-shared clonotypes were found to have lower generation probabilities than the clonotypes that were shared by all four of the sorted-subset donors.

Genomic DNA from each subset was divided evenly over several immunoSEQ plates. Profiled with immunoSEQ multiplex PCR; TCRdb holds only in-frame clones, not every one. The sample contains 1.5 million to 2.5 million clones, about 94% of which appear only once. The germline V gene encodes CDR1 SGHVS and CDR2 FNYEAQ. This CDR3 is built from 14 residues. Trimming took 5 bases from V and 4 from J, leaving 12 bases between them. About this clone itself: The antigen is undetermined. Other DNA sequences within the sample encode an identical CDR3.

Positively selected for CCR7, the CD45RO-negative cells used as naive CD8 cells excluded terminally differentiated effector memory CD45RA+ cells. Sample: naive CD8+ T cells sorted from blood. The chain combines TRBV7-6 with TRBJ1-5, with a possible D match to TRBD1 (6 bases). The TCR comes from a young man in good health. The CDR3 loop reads CASSRGGANQPQHF. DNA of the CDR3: TGTGCCAGCAGCCGCGGGGGGGCTAATCAGCCCCAGCATTTT.